This T cell receptor beta chain was documented in a study of T cell responses to AZD1222 COVID-19 vaccine. Study-level findings and limits: Spike-specific TCR repertoires showed rising breadth and depth after two AZD1222 doses. Among the donors, most were white British and more were female, and clonal diversity was possibly underestimated. In all cases, repertoires were sampled only after the peak T cell response.

Notes on this clone: Its antigen is unidentified.

The data were produced by immunoSEQ multiplex PCR, yet TCRdb's version contains in-frame clones alone and is incomplete. This table has tens of thousands of clones, roughly 89% appearing once. With 4 bases removed from V and 5 bases from J, the gap between germline ends came to 18 bases. The CDR3 is 15 residues long. Per the germline V gene, CDR1 is MNHEY and CDR2 is SVGAGI. This receptor was taken from an adult who received the AZD1222 COVID-19 vaccine. This rearrangement joins TRBV6-5 to TRBJ2-7, with D perhaps TRBD2 (6 bases). The sample was peripheral blood, taken 28 days after the second AZD1222 dose. The CDR3 nucleotides read TGTGCCAGCAGTTCCGTGGCCATTGGAGGGCACGAGCAGTACTTC. Translating gives CASSSVAIGGHEQYF.